The 3 T cell receptor beta chains reported below all come from one sample, sequenced in a study of blood T cell repertoires in COVID-19. Generated by immunoSEQ multiplex PCR, the TCRdb table keeps only in-frame clones and is missing some. Found here are about 150,000 clones, 70% to 85% of them singletons; the top ten hold 0.63%. Sequences were obtained from peripheral blood. The receptors shown here come from a man aged 60 to 75 with COVID-19, enrolled during active disease.

The chain employs TRBV19 and TRBJ1-6; tentatively, D is TRBD1 (5 bases). The length of the CDR3 is 15 residues. Between the trimmed V and J ends, which lost 9 bases and 1 base, there was a span of 13 bases. The germline V gene has CDR1 LNHDA and CDR2 SQIVND (reference sequence). In DNA, the CDR3 is TGTGCCAGCAACGGGGGGGGTTCCTATAATTCACCCCTCCACTTT. Translating gives CASNGGGSYNSPLHF.

The V call is TRBV4-3, the J call TRBJ1-5; 8 bases are a match to TRBD1. The CDR3 consists of 17 residues. After removal of 1 base from V and 6 bases from J, the junction contained 11 bases not matched to a gene. Germline V lookup: CDR1 LGHNA, CDR2 YSLEER. The CDR3 is CASSQGFATGVGQPQHF. CDR3 sequence (DNA): TGCGCCAGCAGCCAAGGATTCGCGACAGGGGTCGGTCAGCCCCAGCATTTT.

V gene TRBV5-6 combines with J gene TRBJ2-2; 7 bases are a match to TRBD2. Germline values: CDR1 SGHDT, CDR2 YYEEEE. CDR3 length: 16 amino acids. V lost 1 base to trimming and J lost 5 bases; unmatched junction nucleotides: 8. CDR3 in DNA: TGTGCCAGCAGCTTGAACCGGGACTACACTACCGGGGAGCTGTTTTTT. This codes for CASSLNRDYTTGELFF.